The clone carrying this T cell receptor beta chain was recorded many times. The data belong to a study of CD8+CD57+ T cells in acquired aplastic anemia. The TCR beta profiling, which covered VDJ combination and CDR3 sequence, was carried out using genomic DNA as the template. One entry per CDR3 protein, called by TCRdb with MiXCR from the reads. The sample lists 150,000 to 200,000 distinct CDR3 sequences, about 45% occurring once. The CDR3 is 17 residues long. Trimming left V 5 bases short and J 2 bases short, with 16 bases between. Germline V CDR1 and CDR2: SNHLY, FYNNEI. Flow cytometry had shown expanded CD8+CD57+ cells in the patients chosen for sequencing.

Sequences were obtained from sorted CD4+, CD8+, or CD8+CD57+ T cells (not recorded which) from PBMCs. The sequence was obtained from a human donor with aplastic anemia. The J gene is TRBJ2-6, the V gene TRBV2, with D perhaps matching TRBD2 (6 bases). CDR3 region: CASSPAGRFPGANVLTF. In DNA form, the CDR3 reads TGTGCCAGCAGTCCCGCCGGGAGATTTCCTGGGGCCAACGTCCTGACTTTC. Complete variable domain (other parts from reference TRBV2 and TRBJ2-6): EPEVTQTPSHQVTQMGQEVILRCVPISNHLYFYWYRQILGQKVEFLVSFYNNEISEKSEIFDDQFSVERPDGSNFTLKIRSTKLEDSAMYFCASSPAGRFPGANVLTFGAGSRLTVL.